This TCR beta chain was observed in a study of patients and donors after allogeneic stem cell transplantation (TCRdb year 2020). With respect to this clonotype: The antigen it binds to is not known. Base qualities are not provided; no much larger clone lies one nucleotide away.

The library was made by RT-PCR. TCRdb names NextSeq 550 as the instrument used. In TCRdb, the public reads were trimmed at Q25 with fastp and aligned with MiXCR, with productive beta chains retained. Each entry merges the rows of one CDR3 protein and shows their most common DNA and genes. The sample table contains 400,000 to 500,000 distinct CDR3 sequences; only one count was recorded for around 16% of them. The ten most abundant clones make up 6% to 8% of the sample. The clonotype originates from a human donor who was either an allogeneic HSCT recipient or a stem cell or donor lymphocyte infusion donor (not recorded which). It is not recorded whose cells these are; they may come from a transplant donor. Input material: blood, either unsorted or a sorted T cell fraction (not recorded which).

The sequenced DNA is TGCGCCAGCAGTAGGCAGGCCGACAATGAGCAGTTCTTC. This translates into CASSRQADNEQFF. The rearranged chain carries TRBV5-1 and TRBJ2-1; there is no confident call for the D gene. The V and J ends are trimmed by 5 bases and 5 bases, leaving 11 bases between them. The germline V gene sets CDR1 to SGHRS and CDR2 to YFSETQ. Measured from the cysteine to the phenylalanine, the CDR3 is 13 residues long. Only CDR3 DNA is held: 39 bases, read in frame from base 1.